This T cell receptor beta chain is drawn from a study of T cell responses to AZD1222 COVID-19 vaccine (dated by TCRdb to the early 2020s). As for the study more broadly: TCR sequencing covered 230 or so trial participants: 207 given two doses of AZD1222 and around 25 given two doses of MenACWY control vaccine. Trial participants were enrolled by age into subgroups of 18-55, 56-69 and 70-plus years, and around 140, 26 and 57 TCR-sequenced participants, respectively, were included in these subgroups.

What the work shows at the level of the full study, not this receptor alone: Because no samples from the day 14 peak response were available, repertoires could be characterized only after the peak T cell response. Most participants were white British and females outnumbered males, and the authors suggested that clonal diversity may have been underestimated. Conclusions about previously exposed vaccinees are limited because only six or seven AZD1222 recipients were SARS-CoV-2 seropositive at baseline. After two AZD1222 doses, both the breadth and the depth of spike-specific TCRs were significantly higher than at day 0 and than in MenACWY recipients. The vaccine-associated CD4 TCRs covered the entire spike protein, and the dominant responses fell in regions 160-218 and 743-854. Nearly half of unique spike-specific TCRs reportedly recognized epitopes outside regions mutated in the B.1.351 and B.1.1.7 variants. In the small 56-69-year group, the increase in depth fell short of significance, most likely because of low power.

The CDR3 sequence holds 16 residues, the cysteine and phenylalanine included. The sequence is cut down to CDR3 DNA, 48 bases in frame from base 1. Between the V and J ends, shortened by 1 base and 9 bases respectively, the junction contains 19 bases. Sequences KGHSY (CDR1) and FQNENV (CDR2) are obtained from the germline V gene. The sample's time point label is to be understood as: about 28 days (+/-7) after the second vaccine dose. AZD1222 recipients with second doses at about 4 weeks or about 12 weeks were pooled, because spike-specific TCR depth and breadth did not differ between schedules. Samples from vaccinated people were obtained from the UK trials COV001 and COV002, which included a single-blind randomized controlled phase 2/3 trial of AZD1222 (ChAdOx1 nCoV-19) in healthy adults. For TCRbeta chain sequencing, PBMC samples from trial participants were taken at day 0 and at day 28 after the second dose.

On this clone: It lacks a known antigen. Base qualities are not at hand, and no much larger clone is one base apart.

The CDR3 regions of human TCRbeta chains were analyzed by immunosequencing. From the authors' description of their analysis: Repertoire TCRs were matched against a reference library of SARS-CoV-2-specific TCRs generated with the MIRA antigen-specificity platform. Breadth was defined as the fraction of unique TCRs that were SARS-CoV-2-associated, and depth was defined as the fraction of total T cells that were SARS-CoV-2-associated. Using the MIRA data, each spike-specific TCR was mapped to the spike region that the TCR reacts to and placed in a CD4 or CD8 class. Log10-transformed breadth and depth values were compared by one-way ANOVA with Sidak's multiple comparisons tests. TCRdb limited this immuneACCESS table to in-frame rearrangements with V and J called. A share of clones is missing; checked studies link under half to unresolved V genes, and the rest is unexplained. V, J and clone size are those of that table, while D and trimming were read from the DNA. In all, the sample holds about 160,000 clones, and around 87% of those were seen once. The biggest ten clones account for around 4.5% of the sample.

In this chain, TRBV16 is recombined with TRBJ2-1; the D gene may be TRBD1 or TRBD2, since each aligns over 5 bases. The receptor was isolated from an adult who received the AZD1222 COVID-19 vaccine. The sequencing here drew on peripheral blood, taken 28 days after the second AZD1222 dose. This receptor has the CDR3 CASSQWSGVRVTEQFF. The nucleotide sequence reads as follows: TGTGCCAGCAGCCAATGGTCCGGGGTCAGGGTGACTGAGCAGTTCTTC.